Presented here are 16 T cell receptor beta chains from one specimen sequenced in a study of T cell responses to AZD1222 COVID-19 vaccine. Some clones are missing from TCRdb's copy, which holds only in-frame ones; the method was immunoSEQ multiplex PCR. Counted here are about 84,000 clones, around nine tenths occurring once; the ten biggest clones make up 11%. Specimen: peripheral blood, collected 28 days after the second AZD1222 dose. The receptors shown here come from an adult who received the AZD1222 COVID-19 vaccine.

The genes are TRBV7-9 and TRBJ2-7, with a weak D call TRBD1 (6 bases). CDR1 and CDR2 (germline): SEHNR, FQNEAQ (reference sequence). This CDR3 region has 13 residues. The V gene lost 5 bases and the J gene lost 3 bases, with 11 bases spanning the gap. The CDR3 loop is CASSGDNDYEQYF. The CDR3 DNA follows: TGTGCCAGCAGCGGGGACAACGACTACGAGCAGTACTTC.

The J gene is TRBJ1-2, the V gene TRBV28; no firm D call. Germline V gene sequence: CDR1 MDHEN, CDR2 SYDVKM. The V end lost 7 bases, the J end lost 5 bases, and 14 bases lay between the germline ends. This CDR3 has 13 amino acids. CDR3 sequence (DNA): TGTGCCAGCACCAGGAGGGCCGCATATGGCTACACCTTC. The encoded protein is CASTRRAAYGYTF.

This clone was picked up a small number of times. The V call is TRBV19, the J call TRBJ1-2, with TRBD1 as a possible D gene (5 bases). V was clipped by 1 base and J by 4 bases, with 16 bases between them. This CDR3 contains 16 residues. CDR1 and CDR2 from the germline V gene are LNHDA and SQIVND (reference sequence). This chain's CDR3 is CASSIAGMGISYGYTF. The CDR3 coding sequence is TGTGCCAGTAGTATAGCAGGGATGGGTATTAGCTATGGCTACACCTTC.

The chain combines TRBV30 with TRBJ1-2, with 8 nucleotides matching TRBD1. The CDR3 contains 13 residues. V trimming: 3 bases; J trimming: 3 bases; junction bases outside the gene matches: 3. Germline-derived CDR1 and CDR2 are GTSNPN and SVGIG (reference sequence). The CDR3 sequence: CAWRDRGYYGYTF. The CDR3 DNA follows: TGTGCCTGGAGAGACAGGGGCTACTATGGCTACACCTTC.

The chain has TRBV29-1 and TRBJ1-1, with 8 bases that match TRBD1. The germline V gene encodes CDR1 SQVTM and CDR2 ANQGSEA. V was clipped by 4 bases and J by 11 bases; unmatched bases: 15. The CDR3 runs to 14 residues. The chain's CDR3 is CSVVRRGQAFMAFF. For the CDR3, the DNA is TGCAGCGTTGTTAGAAGGGGACAGGCGTTCATGGCTTTCTTT.

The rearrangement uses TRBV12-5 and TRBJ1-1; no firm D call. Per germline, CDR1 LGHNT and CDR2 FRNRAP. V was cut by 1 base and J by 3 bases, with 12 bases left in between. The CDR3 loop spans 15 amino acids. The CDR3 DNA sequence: TGTGCTAGTGGTTTGGGAGCCCCGTTAGACACTGAAGCTTTCTTT. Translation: CASGLGAPLDTEAFF.

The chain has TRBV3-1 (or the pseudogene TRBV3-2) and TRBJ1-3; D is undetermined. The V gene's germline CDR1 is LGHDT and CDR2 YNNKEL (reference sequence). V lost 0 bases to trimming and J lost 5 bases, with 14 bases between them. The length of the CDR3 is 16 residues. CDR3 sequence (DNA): TGTGCCAGCAGCCAAGATCGCCGAGGGTCCCGAAACACCATATATTTT. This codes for CASSQDRRGSRNTIYF.

For the CDR3, the DNA is TGTGCCAGCACCCAGACAGGGCGCGGCTACACCTTC. This encodes CASTQTGRGYTF. The chain employs TRBV6-5 and TRBJ1-2, with TRBD1 matching 7 bases. After removal of 7 bases from V and 8 bases from J, the junction contained 7 bases not matched to a gene. The CDR3 loop spans 12 amino acids. Germline CDR1 reads MNHEY; CDR2 reads SVGAGI.

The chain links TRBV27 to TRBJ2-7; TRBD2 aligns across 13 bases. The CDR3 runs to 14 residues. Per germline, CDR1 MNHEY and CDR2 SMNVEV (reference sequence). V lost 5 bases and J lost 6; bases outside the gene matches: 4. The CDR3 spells CASSETSGRGEQYF. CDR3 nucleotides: TGTGCCAGCAGTGAAACTAGCGGGAGGGGCGAGCAGTACTTC.

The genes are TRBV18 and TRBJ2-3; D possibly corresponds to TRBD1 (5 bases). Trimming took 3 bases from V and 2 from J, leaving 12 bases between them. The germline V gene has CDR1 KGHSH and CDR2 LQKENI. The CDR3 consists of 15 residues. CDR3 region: CASSPYRLLTDTQYF. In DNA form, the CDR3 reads TGTGCCAGCTCACCCTACAGGCTTCTCACAGATACGCAGTATTTT.

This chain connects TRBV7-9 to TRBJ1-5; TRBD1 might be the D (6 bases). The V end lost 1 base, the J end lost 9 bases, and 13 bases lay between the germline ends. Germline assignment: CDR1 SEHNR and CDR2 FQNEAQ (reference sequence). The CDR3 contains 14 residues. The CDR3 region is CASSLEGQGRPQHF. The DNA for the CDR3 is TGTGCCAGCAGCTTAGAGGGGCAGGGGAGGCCCCAGCATTTT.

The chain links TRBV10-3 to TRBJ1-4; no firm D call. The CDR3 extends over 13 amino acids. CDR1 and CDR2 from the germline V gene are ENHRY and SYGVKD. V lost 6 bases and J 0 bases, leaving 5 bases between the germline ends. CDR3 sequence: CAISGTTNEKLFF. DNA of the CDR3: TGTGCCATCAGCGGGACAACTAATGAAAAACTGTTTTTT.

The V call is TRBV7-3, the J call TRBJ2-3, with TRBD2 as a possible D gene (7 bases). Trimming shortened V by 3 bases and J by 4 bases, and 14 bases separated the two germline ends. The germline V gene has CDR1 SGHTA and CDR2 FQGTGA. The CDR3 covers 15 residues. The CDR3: CASSLQGGGPDTQYF. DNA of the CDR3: TGTGCCAGCAGCTTGCAGGGCGGGGGCCCAGATACGCAGTATTTT. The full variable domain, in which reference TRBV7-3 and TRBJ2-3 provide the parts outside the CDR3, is GAGVSQTPSNKVTEKGKYVELRCDPISGHTALYWYRQSLGQGPEFLIYFQGTGAADDSGLPNDRFFAVRPEGSVSTLKIQRTERGDSAVYLCASSLQGGGPDTQYFGPGTRLTVL.

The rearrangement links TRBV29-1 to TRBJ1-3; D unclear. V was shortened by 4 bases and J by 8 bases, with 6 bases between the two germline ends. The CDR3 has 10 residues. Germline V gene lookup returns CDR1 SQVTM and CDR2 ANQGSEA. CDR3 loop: CSVAGDTIYF. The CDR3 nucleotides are TGCAGCGTTGCCGGCGACACCATATATTTT.

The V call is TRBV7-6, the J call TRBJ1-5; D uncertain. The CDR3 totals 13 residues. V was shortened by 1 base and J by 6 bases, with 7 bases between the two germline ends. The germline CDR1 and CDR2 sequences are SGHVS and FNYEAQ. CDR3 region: CASSLGWAQPQHF. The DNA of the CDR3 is TGTGCCAGCAGCTTAGGCTGGGCTCAGCCCCAGCATTTT.

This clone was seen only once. CDR3: CASSQDQRVGYTF. The CDR3 DNA follows: TGTGCCAGCAGCCAAGATCAGAGGGTTGGCTACACCTTC. V is TRBV14 and J is TRBJ1-2; the D is unclear. This CDR3 contains 13 residues. V dropped 0 bases and J dropped 7 bases, with 9 bases sitting between them. Germline assignment: CDR1 SGHDN and CDR2 FVKESK.